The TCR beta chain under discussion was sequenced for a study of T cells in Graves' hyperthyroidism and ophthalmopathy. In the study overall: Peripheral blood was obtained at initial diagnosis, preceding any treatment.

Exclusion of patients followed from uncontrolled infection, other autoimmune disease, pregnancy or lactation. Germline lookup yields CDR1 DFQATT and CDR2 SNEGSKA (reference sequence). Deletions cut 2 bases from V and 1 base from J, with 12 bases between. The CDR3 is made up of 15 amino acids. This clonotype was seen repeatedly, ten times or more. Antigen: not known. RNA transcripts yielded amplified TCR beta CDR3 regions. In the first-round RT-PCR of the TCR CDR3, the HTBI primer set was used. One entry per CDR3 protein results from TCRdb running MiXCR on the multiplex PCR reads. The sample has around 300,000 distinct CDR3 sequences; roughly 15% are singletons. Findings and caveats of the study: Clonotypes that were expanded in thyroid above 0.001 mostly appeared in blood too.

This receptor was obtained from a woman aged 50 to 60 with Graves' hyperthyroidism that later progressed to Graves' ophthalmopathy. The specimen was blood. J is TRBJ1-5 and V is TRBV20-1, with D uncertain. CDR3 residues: CSARQVNRSNQPQHF. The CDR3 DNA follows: TGCAGTGCTAGACAGGTCAACCGAAGCAATCAGCCCCAGCATTTT.